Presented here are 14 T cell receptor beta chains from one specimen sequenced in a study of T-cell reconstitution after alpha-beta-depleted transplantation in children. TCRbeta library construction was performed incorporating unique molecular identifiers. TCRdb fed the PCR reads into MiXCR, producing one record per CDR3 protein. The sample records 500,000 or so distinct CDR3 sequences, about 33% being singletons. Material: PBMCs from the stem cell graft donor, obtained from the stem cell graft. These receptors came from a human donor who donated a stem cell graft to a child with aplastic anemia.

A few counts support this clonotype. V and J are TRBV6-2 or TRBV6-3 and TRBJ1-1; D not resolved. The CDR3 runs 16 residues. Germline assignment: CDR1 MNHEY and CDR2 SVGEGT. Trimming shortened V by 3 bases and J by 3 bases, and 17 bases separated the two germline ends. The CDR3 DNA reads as TGTGCCAGCAGTTATAAAGCGGATCGTATCGACACTGAAGCTTTCTTT. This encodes CASSYKADRIDTEAFF.

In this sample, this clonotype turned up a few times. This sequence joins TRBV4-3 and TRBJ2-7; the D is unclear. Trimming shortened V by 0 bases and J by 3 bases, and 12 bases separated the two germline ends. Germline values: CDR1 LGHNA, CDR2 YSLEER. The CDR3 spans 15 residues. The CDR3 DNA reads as TGCGCCAGCAGCCAAGATTTACGGCGACACTACGAGCAGTACTTC. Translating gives CASSQDLRRHYEQYF.

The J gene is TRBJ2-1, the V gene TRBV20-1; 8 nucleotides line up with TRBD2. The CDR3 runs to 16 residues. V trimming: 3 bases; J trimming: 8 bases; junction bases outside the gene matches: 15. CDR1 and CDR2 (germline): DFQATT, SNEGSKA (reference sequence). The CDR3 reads CSARDSGASGWDEQFF. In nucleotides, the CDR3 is TGCAGTGCTAGGGATTCCGGGGCTAGCGGGTGGGATGAGCAGTTCTTC.

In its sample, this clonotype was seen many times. The CDR3 sequence: CASSVFSGDYNEQFF. In DNA form, the CDR3 reads TGTGCCAGCAGTGTATTTTCCGGCGACTACAATGAGCAGTTCTTC. This chain links TRBV6-1 with TRBJ2-1; D is unclear. Germline-derived CDR1 and CDR2 are MNHNS and SASEGT. This CDR3 is built from 15 residues. The V and J ends lost 4 bases and 3 bases respectively, with 13 bases between them.

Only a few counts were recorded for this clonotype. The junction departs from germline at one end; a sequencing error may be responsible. The DNA of the CDR3 is TGCAGTGCTAGAGATCAAGGGGCCAAACACATTCAGTACTTC. This translates into CSARDQGAKHIQYF. The rearrangement links TRBV20-1 to TRBJ2-4; TRBD1 might be the D (5 bases). The CDR3 spans 14 residues. Per germline, CDR1 DFQATT and CDR2 SNEGSKA (reference sequence).

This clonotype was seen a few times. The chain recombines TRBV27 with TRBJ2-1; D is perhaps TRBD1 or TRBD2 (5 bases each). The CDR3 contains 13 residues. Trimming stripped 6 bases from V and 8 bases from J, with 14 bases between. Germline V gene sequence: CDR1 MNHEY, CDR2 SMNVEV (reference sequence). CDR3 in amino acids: CASRKRGRDEQFF. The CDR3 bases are TGTGCCAGCAGAAAGAGGGGCCGGGATGAGCAGTTCTTC.

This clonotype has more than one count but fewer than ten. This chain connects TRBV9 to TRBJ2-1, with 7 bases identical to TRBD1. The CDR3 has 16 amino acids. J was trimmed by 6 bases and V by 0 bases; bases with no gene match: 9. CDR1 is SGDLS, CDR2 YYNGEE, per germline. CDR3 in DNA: TGTGCCAGCAGCGTAGATGGCCGGGACAGCTCCAATGAGCAGTTCTTC. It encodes CASSVDGRDSSNEQFF.

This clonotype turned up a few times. The CDR3 here is CASSPALTGNTEAFF. CDR3 DNA sequence: TGCGCCAGCAGCCCCGCCCTGACGGGGAACACTGAAGCTTTCTTT. The chain employs TRBV5-1 and TRBJ1-1; D unclear. This CDR3 region has 15 residues. Germline V CDR1 and CDR2: SGHRS, YFSETQ. V was clipped by 4 bases and J by 1 base, with 14 bases between them.

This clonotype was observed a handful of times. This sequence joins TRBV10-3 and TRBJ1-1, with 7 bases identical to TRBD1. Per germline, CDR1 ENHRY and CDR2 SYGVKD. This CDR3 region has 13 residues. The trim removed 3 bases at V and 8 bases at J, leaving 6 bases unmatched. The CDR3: CAISDSRDREAFF. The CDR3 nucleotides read TGTGCCATCAGTGATTCTCGGGACAGAGAAGCTTTCTTT.

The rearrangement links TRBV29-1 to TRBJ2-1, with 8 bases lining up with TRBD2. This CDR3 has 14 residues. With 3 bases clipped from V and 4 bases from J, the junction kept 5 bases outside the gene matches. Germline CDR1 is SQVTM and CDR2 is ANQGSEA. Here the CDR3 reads CSVESSGKYNEQFF. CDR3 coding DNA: TGCAGCGTTGAGAGTAGCGGGAAATACAATGAGCAGTTCTTC.

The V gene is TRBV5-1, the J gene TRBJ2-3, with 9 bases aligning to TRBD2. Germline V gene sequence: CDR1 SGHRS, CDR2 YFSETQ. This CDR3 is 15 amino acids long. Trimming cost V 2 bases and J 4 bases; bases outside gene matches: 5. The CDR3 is CASSFGGRVADTQYF. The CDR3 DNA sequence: TGCGCCAGCAGCTTCGGCGGGAGGGTGGCAGATACGCAGTATTTT.

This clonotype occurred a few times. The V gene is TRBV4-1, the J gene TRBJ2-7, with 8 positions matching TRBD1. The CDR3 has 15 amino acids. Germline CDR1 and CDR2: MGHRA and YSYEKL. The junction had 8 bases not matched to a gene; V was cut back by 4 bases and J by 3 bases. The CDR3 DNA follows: TGCGCCAGCAGCCTGACAGGGGATGGACTCTACGAGCAGTACTTC. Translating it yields CASSLTGDGLYEQYF.

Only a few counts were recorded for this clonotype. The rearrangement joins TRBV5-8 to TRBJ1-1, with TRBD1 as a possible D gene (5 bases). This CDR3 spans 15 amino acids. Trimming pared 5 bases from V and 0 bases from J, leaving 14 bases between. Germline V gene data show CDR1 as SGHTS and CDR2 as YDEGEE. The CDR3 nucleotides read TGTGCCAGCAGGGGTGAGACAGCCCTGAACACTGAAGCTTTCTTT. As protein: CASRGETALNTEAFF.

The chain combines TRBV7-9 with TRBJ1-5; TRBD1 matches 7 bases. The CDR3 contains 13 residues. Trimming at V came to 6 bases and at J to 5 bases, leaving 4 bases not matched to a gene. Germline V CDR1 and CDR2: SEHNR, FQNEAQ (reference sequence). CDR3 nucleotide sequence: TGTGCCAGCAGTCAGGGGGATCATCAGCCCCAGCATTTT. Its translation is CASSQGDHQPQHF.